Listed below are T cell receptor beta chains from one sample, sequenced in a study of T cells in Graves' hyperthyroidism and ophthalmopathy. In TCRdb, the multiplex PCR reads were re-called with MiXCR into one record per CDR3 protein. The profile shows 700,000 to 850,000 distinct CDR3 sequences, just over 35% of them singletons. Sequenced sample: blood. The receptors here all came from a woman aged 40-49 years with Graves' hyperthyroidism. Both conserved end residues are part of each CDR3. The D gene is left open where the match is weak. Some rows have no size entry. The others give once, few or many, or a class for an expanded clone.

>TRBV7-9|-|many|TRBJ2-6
CASNPTTKGNSGANVLTF
TGTGCCAGCAACCCTACGACGAAGGGGAACTCTGGGGCCAACGTCCTGACTTTC
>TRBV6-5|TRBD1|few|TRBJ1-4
CASSGTGATNEKLFF
TGTGCCAGCAGTGGGACAGGAGCAACTAATGAAAAACTGTTTTTT
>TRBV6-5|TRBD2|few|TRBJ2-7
CASTLSAGLTYEQYF
TGTGCCAGCACCCTATCGGCGGGACTAACCTACGAGCAGTACTTC
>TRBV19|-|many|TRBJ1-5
CASEPAKYSNQPQHF
TGTGCCAGCGAACCCGCAAAATATAGCAATCAGCCCCAGCATTTT
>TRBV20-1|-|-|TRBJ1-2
CSWGGSNYGYTF
TGCAGCTGGGGGGGATCTAACTATGGCTACACCTTC
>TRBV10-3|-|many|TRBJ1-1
CAISEIGGGRMNTEAFF
TGTGCCATCAGTGAGATAGGTGGGGGGCGGATGAACACTGAAGCTTTCTTT
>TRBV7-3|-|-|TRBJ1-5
CASSWSAGGPQHF
TGTGCCAGCAGCTGGTCCGCGGGGGGGCCCCAGCATTTT
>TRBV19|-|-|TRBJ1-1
CASTPSEGPREAFF
TGTGCCAGTACCCCCTCCGAAGGGCCTCGGGAAGCTTTCTTT
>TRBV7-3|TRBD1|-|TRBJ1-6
CASSLNGQGGSLHF
TGTGCCAGCAGCTTAAATGGGCAGGGGGGTAGCCTCCACTTT
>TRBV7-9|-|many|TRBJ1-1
CASSTGDNRNTEAFF
TGTGCCAGCAGCACCGGGGACAACAGGAACACTGAAGCTTTCTTT
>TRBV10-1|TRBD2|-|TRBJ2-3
CASSVSSGVADTQYF
TGCGCCAGCAGTGTCTCTAGCGGGGTCGCAGATACGCAGTATTTT
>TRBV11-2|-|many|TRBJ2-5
CASSGTAEQETQYF
TGTGCCAGCAGCGGGACGGCAGAACAAGAGACCCAGTACTTC
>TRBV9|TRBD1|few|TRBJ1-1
CASSVDGQGRYEAFF
TGTGCCAGCAGCGTAGACGGACAGGGGCGGTATGAAGCTTTCTTT
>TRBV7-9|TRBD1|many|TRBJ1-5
CASSRTGANQPQHF
TGTGCCAGCAGCAGGACAGGGGCCAATCAGCCCCAGCATTTT
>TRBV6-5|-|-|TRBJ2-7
CASSYGAEAYEQYF
TGTGCCAGCAGTTACGGGGCGGAGGCCTACGAGCAGTACTTC
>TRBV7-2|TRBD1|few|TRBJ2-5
CASRLTGTGGRETQYF
TGTGCCAGCAGACTCACCGGGACAGGGGGGCGAGAGACCCAGTACTTC
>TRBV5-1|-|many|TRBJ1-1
CASSLDRTNTEAFF
TGTGCCAGCAGCTTAGATCGGACTAACACTGAAGCTTTCTTT
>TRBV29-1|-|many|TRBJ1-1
CSVAENTEAFF
TGCAGCGTTGCTGAGAACACTGAAGCTTTCTTT
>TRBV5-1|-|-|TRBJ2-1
CASSLRTSQNEQFF
TGTGCCAGCAGCTTGCGGACTTCACAGAATGAGCAGTTCTTC
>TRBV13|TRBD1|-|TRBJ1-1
CASSHPGQGWTEAFF
TGCGCCAGCAGCCACCCGGGACAGGGTTGGACTGAAGCTTTCTTT
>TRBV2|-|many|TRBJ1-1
CATSGRGENTEAFF
TGTGCCACCTCAGGGAGGGGTGAAAACACTGAAGCTTTCTTT
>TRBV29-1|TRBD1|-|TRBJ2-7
CSVNTRGREGYEQYF
TGCAGCGTTAACACCAGGGGGCGGGAAGGCTACGAGCAGTACTTC
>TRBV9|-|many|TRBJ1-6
CASSVGGSQNSPLHF
TGTGCCAGCAGCGTAGGAGGCAGCCAAAATTCACCCCTCCACTTT
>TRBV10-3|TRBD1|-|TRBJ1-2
CASSYSMGATGTGGSGGYTF
TGTGCCAGCAGTTACTCGATGGGGGCAACTGGGACAGGGGGTTCCGGTGGCTACACCTTC
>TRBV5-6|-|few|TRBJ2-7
CASSPGALVSEQYF
TGTGCCAGCAGCCCTGGAGCTCTGGTCTCCGAGCAGTACTTC
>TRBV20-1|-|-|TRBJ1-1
CSASSLAVNTEAFF
TGCAGTGCCAGCAGCTTGGCAGTGAACACTGAAGCTTTCTTT
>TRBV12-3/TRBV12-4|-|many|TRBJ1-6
CASQDRAYNSPLHF
TGTGCCAGCCAGGACAGAGCCTATAATTCACCCCTCCACTTT
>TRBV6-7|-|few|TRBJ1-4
CASSYSGRNITRLFF
TGTGCCAGCAGTTACAGTGGCAGAAATATCACTCGGCTGTTTTTT
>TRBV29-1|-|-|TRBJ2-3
CSVVSRENTDTQYF
TGCAGCGTTGTCTCCAGGGAAAACACAGATACGCAGTATTTT
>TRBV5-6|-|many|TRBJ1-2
CASSLVQGSYGYTF
TGTGCCAGCAGCTTGGTGCAGGGATCCTATGGCTACACCTTC
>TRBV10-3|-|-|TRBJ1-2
CAISKTGTKNGYTF
TGTGCCATCAGCAAGACCGGGACCAAAAATGGCTACACCTTC
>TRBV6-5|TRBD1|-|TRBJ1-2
CASSSLPGQVSAVRVGYTF
TGTGCCAGCAGTTCGCTACCGGGACAGGTGTCGGCAGTTCGTGTGGGCTACACCTTC
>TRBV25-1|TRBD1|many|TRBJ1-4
CASSETRQGWSEKLFF
TGTGCCAGCAGTGAGACCAGACAGGGGTGGTCTGAAAAACTGTTTTTT
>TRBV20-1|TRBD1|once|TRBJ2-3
CSASAGQGADTQYF
TGCAGTGCTAGTGCAGGACAGGGAGCAGATACGCAGTATTTT
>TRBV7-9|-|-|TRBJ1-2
CASSLAGDEGTGYTF
TGTGCCAGCAGCTTAGCAGGGGATGAGGGGACTGGCTACACCTTC
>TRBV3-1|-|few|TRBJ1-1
CASTTEGDTEAFF
TGTGCCAGCACCACAGAAGGGGACACTGAAGCTTTCTTT
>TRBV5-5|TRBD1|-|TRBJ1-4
CASSQNGQGEKLFF
TGCGCCAGCAGCCAAAACGGACAGGGTGAAAAACTGTTTTTT
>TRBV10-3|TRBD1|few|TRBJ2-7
CASFGPRIQGANYEQYF
TGTGCCAGCTTCGGCCCTCGAATACAGGGGGCAAACTACGAGCAGTACTTC
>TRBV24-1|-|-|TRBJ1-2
CATSDSGSPRDGYTF
TGTGCCACCAGTGATTCCGGTTCTCCGAGGGATGGCTACACCTTC
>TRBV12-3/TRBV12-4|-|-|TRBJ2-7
CASSSGAAVTEQYF
TGTGCCAGCAGCTCCGGGGCCGCTGTGACGGAACAGTACTTC
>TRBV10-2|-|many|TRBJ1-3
CASTLSGGNTIYF
TGCGCCAGCACCCTATCCGGGGGAAACACCATATATTTT
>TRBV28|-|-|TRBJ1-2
CASSSTGQGGNYGYTF
TGTGCCAGCAGTTCCACCGGGCAGGGAGGTAACTATGGCTACACCTTC
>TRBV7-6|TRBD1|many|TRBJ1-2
CASSSLGGGIVYGYTF
TGTGCCAGCAGCTCTTTAGGAGGGGGCATAGTCTATGGCTACACCTTC
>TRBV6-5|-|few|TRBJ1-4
CASSLGLSLDEKLFF
TGTGCCAGCAGCTTAGGGCTCAGCTTGGATGAAAAACTGTTTTTT
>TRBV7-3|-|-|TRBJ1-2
CASSPRQGEDGYTF
TGTGCCAGCAGCCCCCGGCAGGGAGAAGATGGCTACACCTTC
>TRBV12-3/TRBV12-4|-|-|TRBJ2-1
CASSENSLNEQFF
TGTGCCAGCAGTGAGAACTCCCTCAATGAGCAGTTCTTC
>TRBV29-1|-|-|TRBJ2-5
CSVDTGEETQYF
TGCAGCGTTGACACGGGGGAAGAGACCCAGTACTTC
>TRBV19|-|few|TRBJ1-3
CASRPSSHALSSGNTIYF
TGTGCCAGTCGTCCGAGCTCCCATGCCTTATCCTCTGGAAACACCATATATTTT